This T cell receptor (beta chain) was sequenced in a study of blood T cell repertoires in COVID-19. Study-wide background: COVID-19 samples collected from the United States, Italy and Spain covered acute and convalescent phases. The cDNA or gDNA used as material had been derived from T cells, B-cell-depleted T cells, or PBMCs.

Per the authors' pipeline: Amplification from reference gene primers served as the basis for estimated nucleated cell counts. Generated by immunoSEQ multiplex PCR, the TCRdb table keeps only in-frame clones and is missing some. V, J and clone size are taken as reported in that table, and D and trimming were inferred from the DNA itself. The table shows tens of thousands of clones, with 85% to 95% occurring only once. The J segment lost 6 bases and the V segment lost 2 bases, leaving 8 bases of the junction unmatched. The germline V gene has CDR1 SEHNR and CDR2 FQNEAQ (reference sequence). The CDR3 runs to 15 residues.

This TCR was recovered from a woman aged 55-75 years with active COVID-19. The V call is TRBV7-9, the J call TRBJ1-1; 8 bases align to TRBD1. The sample consisted of peripheral blood. Written as DNA, the CDR3 is TGTGCCAGCAGCTTACCCCCGACAGGGGTCGCTGAAGCTTTCTTT. Its protein product is CASSLPPTGVAEAFF.